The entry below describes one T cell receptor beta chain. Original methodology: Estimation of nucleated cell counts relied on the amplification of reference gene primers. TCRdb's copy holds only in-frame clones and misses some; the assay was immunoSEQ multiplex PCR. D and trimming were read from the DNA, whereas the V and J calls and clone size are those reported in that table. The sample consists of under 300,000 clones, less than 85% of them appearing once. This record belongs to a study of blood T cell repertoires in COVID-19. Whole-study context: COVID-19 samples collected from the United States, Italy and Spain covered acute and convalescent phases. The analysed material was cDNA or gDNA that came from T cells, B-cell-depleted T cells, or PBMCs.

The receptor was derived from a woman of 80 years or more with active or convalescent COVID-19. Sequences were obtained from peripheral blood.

The CDR3 loop reads CASSISTSGTRPYEQYF. The CDR3 bases are TGTGCCAGTAGTATTTCGACTAGCGGGACCCGCCCCTACGAGCAGTACTTC. V gene TRBV19 combines with J gene TRBJ2-7; 11 bases map to TRBD2. The CDR3 is 17 residues long. From germline, CDR1 is LNHDA and CDR2 SQIVND (reference sequence). The ends lost 3 bases at V and 2 bases at J; junction bases unmatched: 9.